Below, one T cell receptor beta chain is given with its context. The antigen is not known. The source of the sample is a study of breast tumors, draining lymph nodes, adjacent tissues. Study-wide findings and caveats: Luminal-like breast cancer showed significantly higher tumor–nontumor repertoire similarity than basal-like.

Breast cancer patients provided tissue from their axillary draining lymph nodes. CDR3 length equals 16 residues. V was clipped by 2 bases and J by 0 bases, with 14 bases between them. CDR1 is GTSNPN and CDR2 is SVGIG in the germline V gene (reference sequence). TCRdb re-derived calls from the multiplex PCR reads in MiXCR, one entry per CDR3 protein. The repertoire has about 230,000 distinct CDR3 sequences, approximately 29% of them found once; the top ten carry around 1.5%. The chain carries TRBV30 and TRBJ2-1, with a possible D match to TRBD1 (5 bases). The TCR sequence derives from a female donor with breast cancer. Some clones in this sample may be carry-over from other donors' samples. The sequenced sample consisted of axillary lymph node tissue. The CDR3 spells CAWSSRAKSSYNEQFF. The CDR3 DNA reads TGTGCCTGGAGTAGCAGGGCAAAGAGCTCCTACAATGAGCAGTTCTTC. Full variable domain (remainder filled in from reference TRBV30 and TRBJ2-1): SQTIHQWPATLVQPVGSPLSLECTVEGTSNPNLYWYRQAAGRGLQLLFYSVGIGQISSEVPQNLSASRPQDRQFILSSKKLLLSDSGFYLCAWSSRAKSSYNEQFFGPGTRLTVL.